Listed below are T cell receptor beta chains from one sample, sequenced in a study of blood T cell repertoires in COVID-19. Generated by immunoSEQ multiplex PCR, the TCRdb table keeps only in-frame clones and is missing some. The data show under 200,000 clones, 90% seen once. Source material: peripheral blood. The receptors were gathered from a man aged 45 to 65 with acute or convalescent COVID-19. CDR3s include the opening cysteine and the closing phenylalanine or tryptophan. Each record gives: clone size, D gene, V gene, J gene, CDR3 DNA, CDR3 protein. A D gene is named only where the DNA matches it firmly. Rows give clone size only sometimes, using once, few, many, or a class for an expanded clone.

.	.	TRBV11-3	TRBJ2-1	TGTGCCAGCAGCCCCAACTCTGTCAATGAGCAGTTCTTC	CASSPNSVNEQFF
.	TRBD2	TRBV7-3	TRBJ2-1	TGTGCCAGCAGCTTAATGGGGACTAGCAATGAGCAGTTCTTC	CASSLMGTSNEQFF
.	TRBD1	TRBV19	TRBJ1-1	TGTGCCAGTAGTGCACAGGGGATCACTGAAGCTTTCTTT	CASSAQGITEAFF
.	.	TRBV21-1	TRBJ1-4	TGTGCCAGCAGCACTCCCCTAGACAGGTCAGATGAAAAACTGTTTTTT	CASSTPLDRSDEKLFF
once	.	TRBV13	TRBJ2-1	TGTGCCAGCAGCTTAATCGGGGGATCGTTTAATGAGCAGTTCTTC	CASSLIGGSFNEQFF
.	.	TRBV3-1/TRBV3-2	TRBJ2-7	TGTGCCAGCAGCCAGTCGGACGGGACCTACGAGCAGTACTTC	CASSQSDGTYEQYF
.	TRBD2	TRBV5-5	TRBJ2-3	TGTGCCAGCAGCCCGGGACTAGCGGGGGGCGGGGATACAGATACGCAGTATTTT	CASSPGLAGGGDTDTQYF
.	TRBD1	TRBV2	TRBJ2-7	TGTGCCAGCAGTGATAGGTTGAGGACAGGGGGATCGGTATTCTCCTACGAGCAGTACTTC	CASSDRLRTGGSVFSYEQYF
few	TRBD1	TRBV7-9	TRBJ1-1	TGTGCCAGCAGCACACAGGGGAGGAACACTGAAGCTTTCTTT	CASSTQGRNTEAFF
.	.	TRBV10-3	TRBJ1-2	TGTGCCATCAATGAGAATCCGGACTATGGCTACACCTTC	CAINENPDYGYTF
.	TRBD1	TRBV3-1/TRBV3-2	TRBJ1-2	TGTGCCAGCAACTATAAAGGGACAGGGTTCGGCTACACCTTC	CASNYKGTGFGYTF
.	TRBD1	TRBV6-5	TRBJ1-2	TGTGCCAGCGGATCGGACAGGCAATTCGGCTATGGCTACACCTTC	CASGSDRQFGYGYTF
.	.	TRBV3-1/TRBV3-2	TRBJ2-1	TGTGCCAGCAGCCAAGGGGCGTACAGCTTCTACAATGAGCAGTTCTTC	CASSQGAYSFYNEQFF
few	.	TRBV6-2/TRBV6-3	TRBJ2-2	TGTGCCAGCAGCCGCACGGGCACCGGGGAGCTGTTTTTT	CASSRTGTGELFF
.	.	TRBV15	TRBJ2-7	TGTGCCACCAGCAGAGATCCGCAAGGGGCAGAGCAGTACTTC	CATSRDPQGAEQYF
once	.	TRBV5-1	TRBJ2-5	TGCGCCAGCAGCCCCAACGACAGATACCAAGAGACCCAGTACTTC	CASSPNDRYQETQYF
.	.	TRBV9	TRBJ1-5	TGTGCCAGCAGCCCAGGTCTCTTTCACCCCCAGCATTTT	CASSPGLFHPQHF
.	TRBD1	TRBV7-9	TRBJ1-2	TGTGCCAGCAGCGCGCCGGGACAGGGCCCCACAGTCTATGGCTACACCTTC	CASSAPGQGPTVYGYTF
.	TRBD1	TRBV11-2	TRBJ1-2	TGTGCCAGCAGCCCGAGGACAGGTTGGGGGTCTTATGGCTACACCTTC	CASSPRTGWGSYGYTF
.	.	TRBV11-2	TRBJ2-3	TGTGCCAGCAGCTTAGTGGGCGATACGCAGTATTTT	CASSLVGDTQYF
.	.	TRBV5-1	TRBJ1-5	TGCGCCAGCAGCTTATGGGGAGGCAATCAGCCCCAGCATTTT	CASSLWGGNQPQHF
.	.	TRBV10-3	TRBJ1-2	TGTGCCATCAGACGGACAGATTCCAATGGCTACACCTTC	CAIRRTDSNGYTF
.	.	TRBV6-2/TRBV6-3	TRBJ2-5	TGTGCCAGCAGTTCACAGGGCCAAGAGACCCAGTACTTC	CASSSQGQETQYF
.	TRBD1	TRBV27	TRBJ1-4	TGTGCCAGCAGTAACCACAGGGGGGGAGCGGATGAAAAACTGTTTTTT	CASSNHRGGADEKLFF
.	.	TRBV7-8	TRBJ2-3	TGTGCCAGCAGCGTGACTTTGGATACGCAGTATTTT	CASSVTLDTQYF
few	.	TRBV5-4	TRBJ1-6	TGTGCCAGCAGCTTGTACGACAGACCCAATTCACCCCTCCACTTT	CASSLYDRPNSPLHF
.	.	TRBV6-5	TRBJ2-2	TGTGCCAGCAACTGGGCAGACGCGAACACCGGGGAGCTGTTTTTT	CASNWADANTGELFF
once	.	TRBV28	TRBJ2-3	TGTGCCAGCAGTCGGAGCACAGATACGCAGTATTTT	CASSRSTDTQYF
.	TRBD1	TRBV4-2	TRBJ2-7	TGTGCCAGCAGCCAGGACAGGGCGTCCTACGAGCAGTACTTC	CASSQDRASYEQYF
.	.	TRBV9	TRBJ1-2	TGTGCCAGCAGCGGGGGGGTTGGCAGAATCTCCTATGGCTACACCTTC	CASSGGVGRISYGYTF
.	.	TRBV9	TRBJ1-6	TGTGCCAGCAGCGCCTCACAGGGTACTGATTCACCCCTCCACTTT	CASSASQGTDSPLHF
.	.	TRBV5-6	TRBJ1-6	TGTGCCAGCAGCTTGGCCCCCGGGGGAGGTAATTCACCCCTCCACTTT	CASSLAPGGGNSPLHF
.	.	TRBV6-6	TRBJ1-1	TGTGCCAGCAGTTACCAGGAATCGAACACTGAAGCTTTCTTT	CASSYQESNTEAFF
once	.	TRBV5-1	TRBJ2-3	TGCGCCAGCAGCTTGGGATCCAGCGGAGGCACAGATACGCAGTATTTT	CASSLGSSGGTDTQYF
.	.	TRBV4-3	TRBJ2-3	TGCGCCAGCAGCCGCTCTGGAGGGACCGCAGATACGCAGTATTTT	CASSRSGGTADTQYF
.	.	TRBV6-5	TRBJ1-6	TGTGCCAGCGGAAGGCAACAGATTTCGCCCCTCCACTTT	CASGRQQISPLHF
.	.	TRBV30	TRBJ1-2	TGTGCCTGGGATCCCGCGGGGGGGTATGGCTACACCTTC	CAWDPAGGYGYTF
once	.	TRBV7-8	TRBJ2-3	TGTGCCAGCAGCTTATTCCGGAGCACAGATACGCAGTATTTT	CASSLFRSTDTQYF
.	TRBD1	TRBV7-9	TRBJ2-2	TGTGCCAGCAGCTTTCGGCCGGGACAGGGGGCGAGCGGGGAGCTGTTTTTT	CASSFRPGQGASGELFF
.	TRBD1	TRBV7-9	TRBJ2-1	TGTGCCAGCAGCTTAGGGTGGGACAGGGGACTTTACAATGAGCAGTTCTTC	CASSLGWDRGLYNEQFF
.	TRBD1	TRBV6-6	TRBJ1-5	TGTGCCAGCAGTCGTCCCGGGACAGGGTTCAATCAGCCCCAGCATTTT	CASSRPGTGFNQPQHF
.	.	TRBV9	TRBJ1-1	TGTGCCAGCAGCGTCAGCAGGGGTATTGGGAACACTGAAGCTTTCTTT	CASSVSRGIGNTEAFF
.	TRBD1	TRBV6-5	TRBJ2-7	TGTGCCAGCAGTTACTCGCAGGACAGGGGAGGTGAGCAGTACTTC	CASSYSQDRGGEQYF
few	.	TRBV11-2	TRBJ2-7	TGTGCCAGCAGCTTACTGGCACCATACGAGCAGTACTTC	CASSLLAPYEQYF
.	.	TRBV4-3	TRBJ2-2	TGCGCCAGCAGCCAAGATTGGGACACGGTCACCGGGGAGCTGTTTTTT	CASSQDWDTVTGELFF
few	.	TRBV28	TRBJ1-6	TGTGCCAGCAGTTCCCTGAGGGGGGGTTTAAATTCACCCCTCCACTTT	CASSSLRGGLNSPLHF
.	.	TRBV3-1/TRBV3-2	TRBJ2-1	TGTGCCAGCAGCCCCTTGGGGCAGGGGGTAGCGGACAATGAGCAGTTCTTC	CASSPLGQGVADNEQFF
.	TRBD1	TRBV19	TRBJ2-1	TGTGCCAGTACCGGGACAGGGTCCTACAATGAGCAGTTCTTC	CASTGTGSYNEQFF